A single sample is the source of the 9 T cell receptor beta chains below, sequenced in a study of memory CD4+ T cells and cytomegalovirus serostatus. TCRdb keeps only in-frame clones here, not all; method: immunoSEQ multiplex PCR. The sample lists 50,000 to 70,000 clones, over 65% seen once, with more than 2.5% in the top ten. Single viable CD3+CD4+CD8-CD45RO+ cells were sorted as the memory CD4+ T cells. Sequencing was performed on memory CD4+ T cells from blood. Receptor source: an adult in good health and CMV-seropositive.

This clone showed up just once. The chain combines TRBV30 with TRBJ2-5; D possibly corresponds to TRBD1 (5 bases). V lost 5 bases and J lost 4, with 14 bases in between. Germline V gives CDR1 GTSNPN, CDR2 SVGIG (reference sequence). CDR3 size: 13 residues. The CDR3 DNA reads TGTGCCTGGTCATTTACCAGGGTAGAGACCCAGTACTTC. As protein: CAWSFTRVETQYF.

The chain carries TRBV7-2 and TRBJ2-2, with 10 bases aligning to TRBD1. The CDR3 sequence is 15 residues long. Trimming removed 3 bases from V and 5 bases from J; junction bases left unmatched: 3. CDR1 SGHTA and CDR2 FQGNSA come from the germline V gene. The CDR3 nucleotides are TGTGCCAGCAGCTTGGGACAGGGGAGAACCGGGGAGCTGTTTTTT. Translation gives CASSLGQGRTGELFF.

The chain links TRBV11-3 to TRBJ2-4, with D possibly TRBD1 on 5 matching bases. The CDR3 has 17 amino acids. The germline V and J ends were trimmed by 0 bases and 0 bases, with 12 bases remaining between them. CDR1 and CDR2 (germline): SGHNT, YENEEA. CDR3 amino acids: CASSLEGATLAKNIQYF. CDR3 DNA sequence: TGTGCCAGCAGCTTAGAAGGGGCAACCCTAGCCAAAAACATTCAGTACTTC.

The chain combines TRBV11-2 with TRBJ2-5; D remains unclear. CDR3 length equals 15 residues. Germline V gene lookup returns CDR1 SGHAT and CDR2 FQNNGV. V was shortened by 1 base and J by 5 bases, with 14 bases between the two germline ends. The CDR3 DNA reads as TGTGCCAGCAGCTTAGTATCTCGAGGCGGCGAGACCCAGTACTTC. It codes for CASSLVSRGGETQYF.

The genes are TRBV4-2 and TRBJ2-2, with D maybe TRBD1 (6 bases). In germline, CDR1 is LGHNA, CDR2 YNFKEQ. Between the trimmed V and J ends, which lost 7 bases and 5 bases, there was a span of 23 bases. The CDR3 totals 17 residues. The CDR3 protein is CASTKGERQTGTGELFF. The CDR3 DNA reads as TGTGCCAGCACCAAGGGCGAGCGCCAGACAGGAACCGGGGAGCTGTTTTTT.

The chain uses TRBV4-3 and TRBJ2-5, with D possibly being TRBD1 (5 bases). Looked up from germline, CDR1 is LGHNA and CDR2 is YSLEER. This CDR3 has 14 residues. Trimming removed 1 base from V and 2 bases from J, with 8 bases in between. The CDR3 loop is CASSQGAGQETQYF. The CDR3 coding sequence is TGCGCCAGCAGCCAAGGAGCAGGGCAAGAGACCCAGTACTTC.

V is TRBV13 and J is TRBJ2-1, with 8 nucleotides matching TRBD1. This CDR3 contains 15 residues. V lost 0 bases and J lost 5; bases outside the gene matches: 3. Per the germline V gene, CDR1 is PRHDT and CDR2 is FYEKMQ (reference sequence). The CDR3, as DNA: TGTGCCAGCAGCTTAGGGGACAGGGCTAACAATGAGCAGTTCTTC. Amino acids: CASSLGDRANNEQFF. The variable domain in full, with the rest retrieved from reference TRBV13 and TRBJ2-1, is AAGVIQSPRHLIKEKRETATLKCYPIPRHDTVYWYQQGPGQDPQFLISFYEKMQSDKGSIPDRFSAQQFSDYHSELNMSSLELGDSALYFCASSLGDRANNEQFFGPGTRLTVL.

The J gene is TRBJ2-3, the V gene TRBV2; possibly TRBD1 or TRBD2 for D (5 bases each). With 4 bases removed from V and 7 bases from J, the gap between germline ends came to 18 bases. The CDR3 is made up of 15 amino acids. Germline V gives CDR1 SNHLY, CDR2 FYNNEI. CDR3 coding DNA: TGTGCCAGCAGTGGGGACCTTACCGACGGGAATACGCAGTATTTT. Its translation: CASSGDLTDGNTQYF.

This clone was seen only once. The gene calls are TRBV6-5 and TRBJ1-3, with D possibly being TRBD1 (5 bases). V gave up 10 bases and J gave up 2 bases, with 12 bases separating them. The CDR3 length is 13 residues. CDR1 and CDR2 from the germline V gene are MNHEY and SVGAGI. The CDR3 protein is CATLTGTGNTIYF. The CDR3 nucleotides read TGTGCCACTCTTACAGGCACTGGAAACACCATATATTTT.